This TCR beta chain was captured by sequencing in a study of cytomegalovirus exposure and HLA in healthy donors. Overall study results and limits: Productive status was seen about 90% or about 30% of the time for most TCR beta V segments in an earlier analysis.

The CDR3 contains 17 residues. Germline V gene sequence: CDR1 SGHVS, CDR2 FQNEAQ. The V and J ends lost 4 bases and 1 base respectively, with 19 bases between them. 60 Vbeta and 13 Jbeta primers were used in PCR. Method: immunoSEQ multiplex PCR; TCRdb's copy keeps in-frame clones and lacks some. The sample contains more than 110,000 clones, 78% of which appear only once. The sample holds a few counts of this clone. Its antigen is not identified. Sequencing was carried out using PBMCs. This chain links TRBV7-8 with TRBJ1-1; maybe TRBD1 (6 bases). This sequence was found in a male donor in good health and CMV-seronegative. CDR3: CASSSYRVAGRNTEAFF. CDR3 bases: TGTGCCAGCAGCTCCTACAGGGTCGCGGGTAGGAACACTGAAGCTTTCTTT.